These T cell receptor beta chains were read from a single sample in a study of OX40 agonist ivuxolimab in advanced cancers. Sequenced by immunoSEQ multiplex PCR; TCRdb stores in-frame clones only, minus some. The sample holds around 100,000 clones, roughly 91% seen once. Source: CD4+ or CD8+ T cells sorted from blood, taken in a trial of the OX40 agonist ivuxolimab. The receptors come from an adult with an advanced solid tumor such as melanoma, head and neck, liver or kidney cancer. The CDR3 runs from the conserved cysteine through the conserved F or W. D genes are given only for firm matches. Expanded clones get a size class; other rows say once, few or many, or leave the size out.

d_gene	v_gene	j_gene	abundance	CDR3aa	CDR3nt
NA	TRBV30	TRBJ2-2	NA	CAWGAGGSNTGELFF	TGTGCCTGGGGTGCGGGCGGATCGAACACCGGGGAGCTGTTTTTT
NA	TRBV28	TRBJ2-7	NA	CASSPPPIYEQYF	TGTGCCAGCAGTCCCCCCCCAATCTACGAGCAGTACTTC
TRBD1	TRBV6-5	TRBJ2-7	NA	CASSDGQGRREQYF	TGTGCCAGCAGTGACGGACAGGGAAGGAGGGAGCAGTACTTC
TRBD2	TRBV7-8	TRBJ2-1	NA	CASSLAGVTYNEQFF	TGTGCCAGCAGCCTAGCGGGAGTCACCTACAATGAGCAGTTCTTC
NA	TRBV11-2	TRBJ2-7	NA	CASSPLQGINYEQYF	TGTGCCAGCAGCCCACTACAGGGAATCAACTACGAGCAGTACTTC
NA	TRBV5-1	TRBJ2-1	NA	CASSLGSPYNEQFF	TGCGCCAGCAGCTTAGGGAGTCCCTACAATGAGCAGTTCTTC
TRBD2	TRBV18	TRBJ2-3	once	CASSLRLADTQYF	TGTGCCAGCTCACTTAGACTAGCGGATACGCAGTATTTT
TRBD2	TRBV30	TRBJ2-3	NA	CAWSLAGGTDTQYF	TGTGCCTGGAGCCTAGCGGGGGGCACAGATACGCAGTATTTT
NA	TRBV25-1	TRBJ1-4	once	CASSEYTDPKEKLFF	TGTGCCAGCAGTGAATATACGGATCCCAAGGAAAAACTGTTTTTT
NA	TRBV7-9	TRBJ2-5	NA	CASSLMETQYF	TGTGCCAGCAGCTTGATGGAGACCCAGTACTTC
TRBD1	TRBV28	TRBJ1-5	few	CASRTGEYQPQHF	TGTGCCAGCAGGACAGGGGAATATCAGCCCCAGCATTTT
NA	TRBV11-2	TRBJ2-1	NA	CASSFLVTNEQFF	TGTGCCAGCAGCTTCCTAGTCACCAATGAGCAGTTCTTC
NA	TRBV7-9	TRBJ1-1	NA	CAVPGRLNTEAFF	TGTGCCGTCCCGGGACGTCTGAACACTGAAGCTTTCTTT
NA	TRBV11-2	TRBJ2-2	few	CASRPLRNGKNTGELFF	TGTGCCAGCAGGCCCCTACGAAATGGGAAGAACACCGGGGAGCTGTTTTTT
NA	TRBV30	TRBJ1-4	NA	CAWSKAFNEKLFF	TGTGCCTGGAGTAAGGCCTTTAATGAAAAACTGTTTTTT
NA	TRBV7-9	TRBJ1-2	NA	CASRAGGRTSYTF	TGTGCCAGCAGAGCCGGGGGGCGAACGAGCTACACCTTC
TRBD2	TRBV25-1	TRBJ2-7	NA	CASRPGGSYEQYF	TGTGCCAGCAGACCGGGAGGATCCTACGAGCAGTACTTC
NA	TRBV15	TRBJ2-2	NA	CATSSQSGGGELFF	TGTGCCACCAGCAGCCAATCCGGGGGCGGGGAGCTGTTTTTT
TRBD2	TRBV27	TRBJ2-7	NA	CASSSRRASGSLYEQYF	TGTGCCAGCAGTTCCCGGCGGGCTAGCGGGAGTTTATACGAGCAGTACTTC
TRBD1	TRBV5-1	TRBJ1-2	once	CASSLTGAAGGYTF	TGCGCCAGCAGCCTGACAGGGGCGGCTGGTGGCTACACCTTC
TRBD1	TRBV5-4	TRBJ1-1	NA	CASRPGGATEAFF	TGTGCCAGCAGACCAGGGGGAGCCACTGAAGCTTTCTTT
TRBD2	TRBV18	TRBJ2-2	NA	CASSPRTSTGTGELFF	TGTGCCAGCTCACCTCGGACTAGCACGGGCACCGGGGAGCTGTTTTTT
NA	TRBV27	TRBJ2-3	NA	CASSLWGSGDTQYF	TGTGCCAGCAGTTTGTGGGGTAGCGGAGATACGCAGTATTTT
NA	TRBV6-5	TRBJ2-3	NA	CASRGAAGNTDTQYF	TGTGCCAGCAGGGGGGCGGCAGGGAACACAGATACGCAGTATTTT
TRBD2	TRBV5-1	TRBJ2-5	NA	CASSLVAGEGQETQYF	TGCGCCAGCAGCTTGGTAGCGGGAGAGGGCCAAGAGACCCAGTACTTC
TRBD1	TRBV19	TRBJ2-7	NA	CASSPGQSNYEQYF	TGTGCCAGTAGCCCGGGACAGTCAAACTACGAGCAGTACTTC
NA	TRBV7-9	TRBJ2-2	NA	CASSPTGPGELFF	TGTGCCAGCAGCCCCACAGGCCCCGGGGAGCTGTTTTTT
TRBD1	TRBV27	TRBJ1-2	NA	CASSPGTGFEDGYTF	TGTGCCAGCAGCCCCGGGACAGGTTTCGAAGATGGCTACACCTTC
NA	TRBV4-3	TRBJ2-7	once	CASSQLVDGQQYF	TGCGCCAGCAGCCAATTGGTAGACGGACAGCAGTACTTC
NA	TRBV11-2	TRBJ2-3	NA	CASSRQRTDTQYF	TGTGCCAGCAGCCGGCAACGGACAGATACGCAGTATTTT
TRBD1	TRBV6-1	TRBJ1-5	NA	CASSGQGARSNQPQHF	TGTGCCAGCAGTGGACAGGGGGCGCGGAGCAATCAGCCCCAGCATTTT
TRBD2	TRBV11-2	TRBJ2-2	NA	CASSPRLAENTGELFF	TGTGCCAGCAGCCCCCGACTAGCGGAGAACACCGGGGAGCTGTTTTTT
NA	TRBV10-3	TRBJ2-5	NA	CAISEGETQYF	TGTGCCATCAGTGAGGGGGAGACCCAGTACTTC
NA	TRBV5-1	TRBJ2-7	NA	CASSQEQDYEQYF	TGCGCCAGCAGTCAAGAACAGGACTACGAGCAGTACTTC
TRBD2	TRBV28	TRBJ2-1	NA	CATMGTSGRGYNEQFF	TGTGCCACAATGGGGACTAGCGGGAGAGGCTACAATGAGCAGTTCTTC
NA	TRBV30	TRBJ2-1	once	CAWSGGAEQFF	TGTGCCTGGAGTGGAGGGGCGGAGCAGTTCTTC
NA	TRBV30	TRBJ1-1	NA	CAWSVGVDTEAFF	TGTGCCTGGAGTGTGGGGGTCGACACTGAAGCTTTCTTT
TRBD2	TRBV5-1	TRBJ2-7	NA	CASSLDGTSLYEQYF	TGCGCCAGCAGCTTGGATGGGACTAGCCTCTACGAGCAGTACTTC
NA	TRBV18	TRBJ2-5	NA	CASSRGGAVAETQYF	TGTGCCAGCTCACGTGGAGGGGCGGTGGCTGAGACCCAGTACTTC
TRBD1	TRBV2	TRBJ2-7	NA	CASSGGTGKEQYF	TGTGCCAGCAGTGGGGGGACAGGGAAAGAGCAGTACTTC
NA	TRBV10-3	TRBJ2-1	NA	CAISESGGHNEQFF	TGTGCCATCAGTGAGTCTGGGGGGCACAATGAGCAGTTCTTC